The 3 T cell receptor beta chains reported below all come from one sample, sequenced in a study of Graves' ophthalmopathy and Graves' hyperthyroidism. TCR beta CDR3 amplification used RNA transcripts. HTBI primers served in a first-round RT-PCR, which a second-round multiplex PCR followed. TCRdb itself ran the multiplex PCR reads through MiXCR, one entry per CDR3 protein. This table holds about 400,000 distinct CDR3 sequences, approximately 20% found once. Sequenced sample: peripheral blood. The receptors here all came from a woman between 18 and 29 years old with Graves' ophthalmopathy.

This clonotype was observed at least ten times. V and J are TRBV12-3 or TRBV12-4 and TRBJ1-3; D remains unclear. V was pared by 4 bases and J by 7 bases, with 14 bases between. This CDR3 has 14 amino acids. The CDR3 bases are TGTGCCAGCAGTTCATCCGGTCAATGGAACACCATATATTTT. Protein sequence: CASSSSGQWNTIYF.

At least ten counts were recorded for this clonotype. J is TRBJ1-2 and V is TRBV12-3 or TRBV12-4; D is unresolved. This CDR3 comprises 14 residues. The ends were cut back, 6 bases at V and 1 base at J, with 12 bases in the middle. The CDR3 loop reads CASRLPPHNYGYTF. The CDR3 nucleotides are TGTGCCAGCAGGTTACCCCCCCATAACTATGGCTACACCTTC.

This clonotype was observed many times. The chain carries TRBV24-1 and TRBJ1-3; unclear D gene. The germline V and J ends were trimmed by 5 bases and 3 bases, with 7 bases remaining between them. Germline-derived CDR1 and CDR2 are KGHDR and SFDVKD. CDR3 length: 13 amino acids. The CDR3 DNA follows: TGTGCCACCAGTGCGGGAATTGGAAACACCATATATTTT. Its protein product is CATSAGIGNTIYF.